Listed here are 11 T cell receptor beta chains from one sample, sequenced in a study of T cell changes during pregnancy in multiple sclerosis. The protocol was immunoSEQ multiplex PCR, while the TCRdb copy is restricted to in-frame clones and leaves out a portion. This table holds some 80,000 clones, about 94% found once. The sample here was CD4+ T cells from peripheral blood mononuclear cells, taken after pregnancy. All receptors come from a female donor with multiple sclerosis, enrolled in a pregnancy study.

The chain joins TRBV2 to TRBJ2-4; D might be TRBD1 (5 bases). The length of the CDR3 is 14 residues. V lost 8 bases to trimming and J lost 0 bases, with 11 bases between them. CDR1 and CDR2 from the germline V gene are SNHLY and FYNNEI. CDR3 amino acids: CASGQPLAKNIQYF. The DNA of the CDR3 is TGTGCCAGCGGACAACCTCTAGCCAAAAACATTCAGTACTTC.

J is TRBJ2-7 and V is TRBV6-1; 8 bases map to TRBD1. This CDR3 comprises 13 residues. V lost 3 bases, J lost 7 bases, and 5 bases stayed unmatched. The V gene's germline CDR1 is MNHNS and CDR2 SASEGT. CDR3 bases: TGTGCCAGCAGTGATGGGACAGGAGGAGAGCAGTACTTC. This sequence encodes CASSDGTGGEQYF.

The chain employs TRBV15 and TRBJ2-1, with TRBD1 identical over 12 bases. The length of the CDR3 is 13 residues. V was pared by 7 bases and J by 8 bases, with 3 bases of the junction left unmatched. The germline CDR1 and CDR2 sequences are LNHNV and YYDKDF (reference sequence). The CDR3 is CATTRDRGHEQFF. The CDR3 DNA sequence: TGTGCCACCACCCGGGACAGGGGGCATGAGCAGTTCTTC.

The chain employs TRBV7-9 and TRBJ2-3; a weak D match, TRBD1 (7 bases). Trimming cost V 5 bases and J 2 bases, with 14 bases left between them. CDR3 length: 15 residues. Germline loops: CDR1 SEHNR, CDR2 FQNEAQ (reference sequence). The CDR3 loop is CASSTHRGLTDTQYF. DNA of the CDR3: TGTGCCAGCAGCACTCACAGGGGACTCACAGATACGCAGTATTTT. Together with reference TRBV7-9 and TRBJ2-3, the CDR3 gives the full variable domain: DTGVSQNPRHKITKRGQNVTFRCDPISEHNRLYWYRQTLGQGPEFLTYFQNEAQLEKSRLLSDRFSAERPKGSFSTLEIQRTEQGDSAMYLCASSTHRGLTDTQYFGPGTRLTVL.

The chain has TRBV19 and TRBJ1-5; D is perhaps TRBD1 (6 bases). Trimming removed 7 bases from V and 3 bases from J, with 22 bases in between. Germline V gene sequence: CDR1 LNHDA, CDR2 SQIVND (reference sequence). The CDR3 contains 17 residues. The CDR3 DNA reads TGTGCCAGTATCCTCTCGGTCATGGACAGTAACAATCAGCCCCAGCATTTT. Protein sequence: CASILSVMDSNNQPQHF.

The table lists this clone with a few counts. The chain recombines TRBV29-1 with TRBJ1-4; TRBD1 matches 7 bases. Per the germline V gene, CDR1 is SQVTM and CDR2 is ANQGSEA. The junction had 3 bases not matched to a gene; V was cut back by 6 bases and J by 2 bases. This CDR3 has 13 residues. The CDR3 DNA is TGCAGCGTGTCGGGACAGACTAATGAAAAACTGTTTTTT. Translation gives CSVSGQTNEKLFF.

The chain joins TRBV11-2 to TRBJ2-1; 14 nucleotides agree with TRBD2. V lost 4 bases and J lost 7; bases outside the gene matches: 3. This CDR3 has 15 residues. Germline V gives CDR1 SGHAT, CDR2 FQNNGV. CDR3 sequence reads: CASSSTSGRGNEQFF. The CDR3 coding sequence is TGTGCCAGCAGCTCGACTAGCGGGAGGGGTAATGAGCAGTTCTTC.

This clone was seen only once. The chain combines TRBV7-2 with TRBJ2-4; no clear D. The CDR3 contains 14 residues. The germline CDR1 and CDR2 sequences are SGHTA and FQGNSA. Trimming took off 1 base at V and 0 bases at J, with 4 bases between the two ends. The CDR3 DNA reads as TGTGCCAGCAGCTTAGGGCTAGCCAAAAACATTCAGTACTTC. Translation: CASSLGLAKNIQYF.

This chain connects TRBV7-2 to TRBJ1-1; D may be TRBD1 (6 bases). Germline V gene sequence: CDR1 SGHTA, CDR2 FQGNSA. The CDR3 spans 13 residues. The V end was cut by 3 bases, the J end by 7 bases, with 12 bases between. The CDR3 loop is CASSLDRAFEAFF. DNA for the CDR3: TGTGCCAGCAGCTTGGACAGAGCTTTTGAAGCTTTCTTT. The full variable domain, its missing parts supplied by reference TRBV7-2 and TRBJ1-1, is GAGVSQSPSNKVTEKGKDVELRCDPISGHTALYWYRQSLGQGLEFLIYFQGNSAPDKSGLPSDRFSAERTGGSVSTLTIQRTQQEDSAVYLCASSLDRAFEAFFGQGTRLTVV.

The chain joins TRBV27 to TRBJ2-2; D may be TRBD2 (6 bases). Germline CDR1 and CDR2: MNHEY and SMNVEV (reference sequence). Trimming took off 4 bases at V and 6 bases at J, with 15 bases between the two ends. This CDR3 is 15 amino acids long. The CDR3 reads CASSSDGGGPGELFF. The CDR3 coding sequence is TGTGCCAGCAGTTCGGACGGGGGTGGCCCCGGGGAGCTGTTTTTT.

V gene TRBV5-6 combines with J gene TRBJ2-2, with 7 bases fitting TRBD2. Looked up from germline, CDR1 is SGHDT and CDR2 is YYEEEE. V lost 2 bases to trimming and J lost 3 bases; unmatched junction nucleotides: 7. The length of the CDR3 is 16 residues. CDR3 coding DNA: TGTGCCAGCAGCTTTGATCCAGCGGGGCACACCGGGGAGCTGTTTTTT. Translated, it gives CASSFDPAGHTGELFF. Full variable domain (missing parts from reference TRBV5-6 and TRBJ2-2): DAGVTQSPTHLIKTRGQQVTLRCSPKSGHDTVSWYQQALGQGPQFIFQYYEEEERQRGNFPDRFSGHQFPNYSSELNVNALLLGDSALYLCASSFDPAGHTGELFFGEGSRLTVL.